Described below is a single T cell receptor (beta chain) sequence and its context. Its specificity is unknown. The ends lost 2 bases at V and 8 bases at J; junction bases unmatched: 8. Germline values: CDR1 LNHNV, CDR2 YYDKDF (reference sequence). The CDR3 spans 15 residues. The PCR used 60 Vbeta and 13 Jbeta primers. Repertoires were generated with immunoSEQ multiplex PCR, while TCRdb's copy carries only in-frame clones and drops some. The top ten clones hold 2.5% to 3.5% of a sample with around 150,000 clones, more than 60% of them seen once. This sample stems from a study of cytomegalovirus exposure and HLA in healthy donors. Study overall: Early release data held 85 million to 95 million unique TCRs from HLA-typed donors. General study findings and limits: Later genetic work tied a missense DCLRE1C variant to beta-chain V and J trimming. The authors reported that TCR beta sequences could predict HLA-A and HLA-B alleles. These predictions were accurate for most subjects in the first cohort.

Sequencing used PBMCs. The rearrangement links TRBV15 to TRBJ2-1; the match to TRBD1 covers 8 bases. This clonotype originated in a male donor in good health and CMV-seronegative. Here the CDR3 DNA reads TGTGCCACCAGCAGACCCCGGGACAGGCAAGATGAGCAGTTCTTC. The encoded protein is CATSRPRDRQDEQFF.